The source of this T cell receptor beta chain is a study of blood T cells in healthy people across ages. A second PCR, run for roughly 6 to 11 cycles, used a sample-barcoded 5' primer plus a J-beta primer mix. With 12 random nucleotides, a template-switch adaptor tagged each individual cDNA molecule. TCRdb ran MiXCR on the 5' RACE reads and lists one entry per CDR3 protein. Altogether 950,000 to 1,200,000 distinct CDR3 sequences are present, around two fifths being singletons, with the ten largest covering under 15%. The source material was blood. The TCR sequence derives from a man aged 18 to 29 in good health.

The CDR3 loop reads CAWSVDANYGYTF. Written as DNA, the CDR3 is TGTGCCTGGAGTGTTGATGCTAACTATGGCTACACCTTC. V gene TRBV30 combines with J gene TRBJ1-2; D remains ambiguous. This CDR3 has 13 amino acids. Germline assignment: CDR1 GTSNPN and CDR2 SVGIG (reference sequence). Trimming stripped 0 bases from V and 0 bases from J, with 5 bases between. The entire variable domain, with the rest obtained from reference TRBV30 and TRBJ1-2, is as follows: SQTIHQWPATLVQPVGSPLSLECTVEGTSNPNLYWYRQAAGRGLQLLFYSVGIGQISSEVPQNLSASRPQDRQFILSSKKLLLSDSGFYLCAWSVDANYGYTFGSGTRLTVV.